This is a list of T cell receptor beta chains from one sample in a study of OX40 agonist ivuxolimab in advanced cancers. TCRdb's copy holds only in-frame clones and misses some; the assay was immunoSEQ multiplex PCR. This table has around 98,000 clones, around nine tenths appearing once. The specimen was CD4+ or CD8+ T cells sorted from blood, collected in a trial of the OX40 agonist ivuxolimab. These receptor sequences come from an adult with an advanced solid tumor such as melanoma, head and neck, liver or kidney cancer. CDR3s leave out the opening cysteine and the closing phenylalanine or tryptophan. The D gene is left open where the match is weak.

TRBJ1-1,-,TRBV5-8,ASSLTLLMNTEAF
TRBJ1-3,-,TRBV7-9,ASSLTRDPPGNTIY
TRBJ2-3,-,TRBV10-3,ATLDGSSTDTQY
TRBJ1-1,-,TRBV7-2,ASSLDRAEAF
TRBJ2-1,TRBD1,TRBV6-5,ASSIAGTGGNEQF
TRBJ1-4,-,TRBV5-6,ASSFRSTNEKLF
TRBJ1-1,-,TRBV10-3,AISDRPVVPEAF
TRBJ2-5,-,TRBV5-8,ASSSDRTLLETQY
TRBJ1-6,-,TRBV5-6,ASSLGRDSPLH
TRBJ1-2,-,TRBV7-9,ASSLYGGYT
TRBJ2-7,-,TRBV7-2,ASSLGPNSRYEQY
TRBJ1-1,TRBD1,TRBV2,VRGENTEAF
TRBJ2-1,-,TRBV18,ASSPNSDSGKF
TRBJ2-7,-,TRBV6-6,ASSYSSDYEQY
TRBJ1-1,TRBD1,TRBV7-8,ASSLLPGGGSSTEAF
TRBJ1-3,-,TRBV15,ATSRVSQFSGNTIY
TRBJ2-7,-,TRBV2,ASSDSGMSSYERY